These 18 T cell receptor beta chains came from one sample sequenced in a study of T cell repertoires in cytomegalovirus infection (dated by TCRdb to between 2018 and 2021). Sequencing was carried out with an Illumina HiSeq 1500. TCRdb applied fastp at Q25 and MiXCR to the public reads, then kept only in-frame beta chains. Duplicate CDR3 protein sequences are folded into a single record with the most common DNA and genes. The table for this sample lists 150,000 to 200,000 distinct CDR3 sequences; under 25% of them were counted only once. The ten most abundant clones make up less than 3.5% of the sample. Material: PBMCs. These receptors originate from a human donor in good health (CMV status not recorded). Some clones in this sample may be carry-over from other donors' samples.

This clonotype was counted at least ten times. The chain is built from TRBV28 and TRBJ2-7; D might be TRBD1 (6 bases). The V and J ends lost 2 bases and 6 bases respectively, with 11 bases between them. CDR1 and CDR2 from the germline V gene are MDHEN and SYDVKM. The CDR3 length is 13 residues. This CDR3 is CASSLAQGGEQYF. The CDR3 nucleotides are TGTGCCAGCAGTTTAGCCCAAGGGGGCGAGCAGTACTTC.

This clonotype was seen more than once but under ten times. V usage is TRBV7-2 and J usage is TRBJ2-7; TRBD2 aligns across 12 bases. CDR1 is SGHTA and CDR2 is FQGNSA in the germline V gene. This CDR3 region has 17 residues. V was clipped by 2 bases and J by 5 bases; unmatched bases: 10. The CDR3 is CASSLWPSGRVPHEQYF. The CDR3 DNA is TGTGCCAGCAGCTTATGGCCTAGCGGGAGGGTTCCTCACGAGCAGTACTTC.

At least ten counts were recorded for this clonotype. The chain recombines TRBV7-2 with TRBJ2-1, with D tentatively TRBD2 (7 bases). V lost 5 bases to trimming and J lost 3 bases, with 17 bases between them. The CDR3 extends over 16 amino acids. Germline assignment: CDR1 SGHTA and CDR2 FQGNSA. CDR3 residues: CASSLRKGGFYNEQFF. The CDR3 coding sequence is TGTGCCAGCAGCCTAAGGAAGGGGGGGTTCTACAATGAGCAGTTCTTC.

The chain uses TRBV19 and TRBJ1-2, with 7 positions matching TRBD1. From germline, CDR1 is LNHDA and CDR2 SQIVND (reference sequence). The CDR3 consists of 12 residues. Unmatched junction bases numbered 3, after V lost 6 bases and J lost 5 bases. CDR3 in DNA: TGTGCCAGTAGAACGACAGGGTATGGCTACACCTTC. It translates to CASRTTGYGYTF.

In this sample, this clonotype turned up a few times. The chain combines TRBV6-1 with TRBJ2-7, with a possible D match to TRBD2 (6 bases). The germline V gene has CDR1 MNHNS and CDR2 SASEGT. V lost 7 bases, J lost 5 bases, and 18 bases lay in between. This CDR3 comprises 14 residues. The CDR3 loop is CASTLPGSVNEQYF. The CDR3 region has the DNA TGTGCCAGCACCTTACCCGGGAGTGTAAACGAGCAGTACTTC.

This clonotype was seen more than once but under ten times. The chain has TRBV18 and TRBJ1-2, with D possibly matching TRBD1 (6 bases). V was clipped by 0 bases and J by 8 bases, with 10 bases between them. The germline gives CDR1 KGHSH, CDR2 LQKENI. The length of the CDR3 is 13 residues. DNA for the CDR3: TGTGCCAGCTCACCACCCAACAGGGAGGGCTACACCTTC. Amino acid sequence: CASSPPNREGYTF.

A few counts support this clonotype. DNA of the CDR3: TGTGCCAGCAGTCCCCGGACAGGTTCCACAGATACGCAGTATTTT. It yields the protein CASSPRTGSTDTQYF. The chain uses TRBV6-5 and TRBJ2-3; 7 bases map to TRBD1. Germline CDR1 is MNHEY and CDR2 is SVGAGI. V dropped 5 bases and J dropped 2; count of bases not matched to a gene: 7. The CDR3 consists of 15 residues.

This clonotype was detected ten times or more. This chain links TRBV7-2 with TRBJ2-1; no reliable D call. CDR3 length equals 13 residues. V lost 1 base, J lost 5 bases, and 6 bases lay in between. Germline CDR1 is SGHTA and CDR2 is FQGNSA. The CDR3 loop is CASSLGRDNEQFF. CDR3 nucleotide sequence: TGTGCCAGCAGCTTAGGTCGGGACAATGAGCAGTTCTTC.

This clonotype was seen ten or more times. The chain links TRBV25-1 to TRBJ1-2; no clear D gene. Trimming removed 5 bases from V and 8 bases from J, with 12 bases in between. The CDR3 sequence is 12 residues long. The germline CDR1 and CDR2 sequences are MGHDK and SYGVNS. CDR3 sequence reads: CASSTHPGGYTF. The DNA for the CDR3 is TGTGCCAGCAGTACCCACCCCGGCGGCTACACCTTC.

The J gene is TRBJ1-1, the V gene TRBV11-2; maybe TRBD1 (6 bases). Germline V gene sequence: CDR1 SGHAT, CDR2 FQNNGV. V lost 3 bases and J 0 bases, leaving 11 bases between the germline ends. This CDR3 region has 15 residues. The CDR3 sequence: CASSFAGHLNTEAFF. CDR3 nucleotides: TGTGCCAGCAGCTTCGCGGGACACTTGAACACTGAAGCTTTCTTT.

The chain combines TRBV7-2 with TRBJ2-3; D may correspond to TRBD1 or TRBD2 (5 bases each). This CDR3 region has 14 residues. Germline V lookup: CDR1 SGHTA, CDR2 FQGNSA. V gave up 5 bases and J gave up 1 base, with 10 bases separating them. In DNA form, the CDR3 reads TGTGCCAGCAGCCGGGGCTTCGGCACAGATACGCAGTATTTT. It codes for CASSRGFGTDTQYF.

This clonotype was counted a single time. No conserved phenylalanine or tryptophan ends this CDR3, so it is likely a read error. The chain has TRBV11-2 and TRBJ2-7, with 10 positions matching TRBD1. V gave up 0 bases and J gave up 6 bases; unmatched junction bases: 5. The CDR3 is made up of 15 amino acids. CDR1 is SGHAT, CDR2 FQNNGV, per germline. The CDR3 is CASSLETGGLSEQYL. CDR3 bases: TGTGCCAGCAGCTTAGAGACAGGGGGCCTCTCCGAGCAGTACCTC.

This clonotype was observed a few times. The CDR3 is CASSTPGLDQETQYF. The CDR3 DNA sequence: TGTGCCAGCAGCACGCCCGGACTAGACCAAGAGACCCAGTACTTC. V gene TRBV7-6 combines with J gene TRBJ2-5; 7 bases map to TRBD2. The trim removed 5 bases at V and 0 bases at J, leaving 6 bases unmatched. Germline lookup yields CDR1 SGHVS and CDR2 FNYEAQ. The CDR3 spans 15 residues.

The V and J genes are TRBV10-3 and TRBJ1-1, with D perhaps TRBD1 (5 bases). The V gene's germline CDR1 is ENHRY and CDR2 SYGVKD. The CDR3 spans 14 residues. The V end was cut by 3 bases, the J end by 5 bases, with 13 bases between. The CDR3 region is CAISDRDRRTEAFF. CDR3 nucleotide sequence: TGTGCCATCAGTGACAGGGACCGCCGAACTGAAGCTTTCTTT.

This clonotype was seen only a few times. The V call is TRBV7-3, the J call TRBJ2-3; 7 bases align to TRBD2. Germline values: CDR1 SGHTA, CDR2 FQGTGA. After removal of 6 bases from V and 2 bases from J, the junction contained 5 bases not matched to a gene. This CDR3 is built from 14 residues. Here the CDR3 DNA reads TGTGCCAGCAGTCCAGCGGGAATCACAGATACGCAGTATTTT. Translated, it gives CASSPAGITDTQYF.

This clonotype was seen a few times. The chain is built from TRBV2 and TRBJ2-2; 7 bases fit TRBD2. With V trimmed by 5 bases and J by 3 bases, 6 bases remained unmatched. The CDR3 is 15 residues long. Per germline, CDR1 SNHLY and CDR2 FYNNEI. CDR3 coding DNA: TGTGCCAGCAGTCAGCGCCGGGGGGACACCGGGGAGCTGTTTTTT. It is translated as CASSQRRGDTGELFF.

This clonotype was counted ten times or more. CDR3 in amino acids: CASSQVDWNYGYTF. The CDR3 DNA is TGCGCCAGCAGTCAAGTGGACTGGAACTATGGCTACACCTTC. V and J are TRBV23-1 and TRBJ1-2; D remains unclear. TRBV23-1 is recorded as an ORF, its role being uncertain. The ends were cut back, 2 bases at V and 2 bases at J, with 9 bases in the middle. The CDR3 spans 14 residues.

This clonotype was seen only a few times. The CDR3 bases are TGTGCCAGCAGCTTCGACGGTAATGAAAAACTGTTTTTT. It yields the protein CASSFDGNEKLFF. The V call is TRBV7-2, the J call TRBJ1-4; the D is unclear. The germline V gene has CDR1 SGHTA and CDR2 FQGNSA. V lost 3 bases and J 4 bases, leaving 6 bases between the germline ends. This CDR3 is 13 amino acids long.